The source of this T cell receptor beta chain is a study of cytomegalovirus exposure and HLA in healthy donors. Regarding the study as a whole: Among TCR beta chains, those listed as cytomegalovirus-associated numbered over 150. A later look showed TCR association rates differing by HLA locus, highest for DRB1 and lowest for HLA-C.

Use of 60 Vbeta and 13 Jbeta primers characterized the PCR. Using immunoSEQ multiplex PCR, the repertoire was profiled, and TCRdb retains in-frame clones only, with some absent. The table records under 60,000 clones, around four fifths of them present only once. The junction had 7 bases not matched to a gene; V was cut back by 4 bases and J by 6 bases. This CDR3 has 13 residues. Germline lookup yields CDR1 SQVTM and CDR2 ANQGSEA. A note on this clone: Antigen specificity is unknown.

The chain recombines TRBV29-1 with TRBJ2-3; 7 bases are a match to TRBD1. Sequencing was done on a sample of PBMCs. This clonotype originated in a man aged 50 to 60 in good health and CMV-seronegative. CDR3 amino acids: CSVATGDRDTQYF. CDR3 nucleotides: TGCAGCGTTGCAACAGGGGACCGGGATACGCAGTATTTT.